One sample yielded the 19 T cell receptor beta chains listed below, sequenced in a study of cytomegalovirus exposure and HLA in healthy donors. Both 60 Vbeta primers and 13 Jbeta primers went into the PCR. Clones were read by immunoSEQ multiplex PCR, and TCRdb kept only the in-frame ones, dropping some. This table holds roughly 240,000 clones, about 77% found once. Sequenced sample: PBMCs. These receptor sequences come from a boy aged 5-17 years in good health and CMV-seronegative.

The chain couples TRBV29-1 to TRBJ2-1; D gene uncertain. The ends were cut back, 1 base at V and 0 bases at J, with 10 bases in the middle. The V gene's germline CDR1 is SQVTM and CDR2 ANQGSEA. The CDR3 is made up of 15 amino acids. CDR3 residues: CSVEVVTSSYNEQFF. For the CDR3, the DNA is TGCAGCGTTGAAGTCGTTACGAGCTCCTACAATGAGCAGTTCTTC.

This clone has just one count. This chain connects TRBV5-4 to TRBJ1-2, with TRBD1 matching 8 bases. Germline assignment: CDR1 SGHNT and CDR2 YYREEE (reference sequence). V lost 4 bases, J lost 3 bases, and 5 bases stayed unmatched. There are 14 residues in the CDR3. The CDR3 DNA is TGTGCCAGCAGCAAGGACAGGGCGGACTATGGCTACACCTTC. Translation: CASSKDRADYGYTF.

The CDR3 reads CASRMLQGPYGYTF. CDR3 nucleotides: TGCGCCAGCAGAATGTTGCAGGGGCCATATGGCTACACCTTC. The chain links TRBV10-2 to TRBJ1-2; a weak D match, TRBD1 (6 bases). The CDR3 covers 14 residues. Germline CDR1 WSHSY, CDR2 SAAADI. Trimming shortened V by 6 bases and J by 5 bases, and 16 bases separated the two germline ends.

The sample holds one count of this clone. For the CDR3, the DNA is TGTGCCAGCAGCTTATACCCGACAGGGGTCACAGATACGCAGTATTTT. Its translation: CASSLYPTGVTDTQYF. This chain links TRBV11-3 with TRBJ2-3; TRBD1 matches at 8 bases. The CDR3 consists of 16 residues. Germline V gene lookup returns CDR1 SGHNT and CDR2 YENEEA. Unmatched junction bases numbered 6, after V lost 2 bases and J lost 2 bases.

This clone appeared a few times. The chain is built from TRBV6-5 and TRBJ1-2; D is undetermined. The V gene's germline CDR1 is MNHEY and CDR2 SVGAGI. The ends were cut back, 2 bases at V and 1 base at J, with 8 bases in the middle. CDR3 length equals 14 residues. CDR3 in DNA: TGTGCCAGCAGTTACGGACTAAGTAACTATGGCTACACCTTC. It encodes CASSYGLSNYGYTF.

The CDR3 loop is CASRWDWNTGELFF. For the CDR3, the DNA is TGTGCCAGCAGGTGGGACTGGAACACCGGGGAGCTGTTTTTT. J is TRBJ2-2 and V is TRBV6-1; maybe TRBD2 (6 bases). Germline V gene sequence: CDR1 MNHNS, CDR2 SASEGT. The CDR3 spans 14 residues. V was clipped by 6 bases and J by 1 base, with 9 bases between them.

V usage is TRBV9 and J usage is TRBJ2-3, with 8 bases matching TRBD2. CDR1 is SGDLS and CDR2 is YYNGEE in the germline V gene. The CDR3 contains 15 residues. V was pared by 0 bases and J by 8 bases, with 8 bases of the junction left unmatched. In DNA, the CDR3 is TGTGCCAGCAGCGTAGACGACGGGAGGGCCGTTACGCAGTATTTT. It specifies CASSVDDGRAVTQYF.

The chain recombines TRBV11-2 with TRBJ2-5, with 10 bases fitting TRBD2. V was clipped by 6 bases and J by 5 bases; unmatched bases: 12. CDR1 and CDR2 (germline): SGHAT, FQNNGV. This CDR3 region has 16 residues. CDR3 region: CASRELAGGIGETQYF. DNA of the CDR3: TGTGCCAGCAGGGAATTAGCGGGGGGAATAGGGGAGACCCAGTACTTC.

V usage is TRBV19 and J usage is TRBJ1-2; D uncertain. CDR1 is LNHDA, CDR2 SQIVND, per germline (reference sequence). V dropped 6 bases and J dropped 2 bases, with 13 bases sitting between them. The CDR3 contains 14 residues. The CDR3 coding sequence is TGTGCCAGTAGCCCGAAAACCCAGAACTATGGCTACACCTTC. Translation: CASSPKTQNYGYTF.

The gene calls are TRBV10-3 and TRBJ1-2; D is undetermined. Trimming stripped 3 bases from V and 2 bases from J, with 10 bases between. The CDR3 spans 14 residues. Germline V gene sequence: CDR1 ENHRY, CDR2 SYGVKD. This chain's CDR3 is CAISDYHENYGYTF. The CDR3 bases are TGTGCCATCAGTGATTATCACGAGAACTATGGCTACACCTTC.

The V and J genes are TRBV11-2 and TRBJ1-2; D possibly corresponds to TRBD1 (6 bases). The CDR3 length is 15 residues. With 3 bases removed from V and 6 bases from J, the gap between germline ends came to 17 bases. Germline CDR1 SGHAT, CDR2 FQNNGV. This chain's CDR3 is CASSFGGGRYHGYTF. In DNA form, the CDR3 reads TGTGCCAGCAGCTTCGGGGGGGGCAGGTACCATGGCTACACCTTC.

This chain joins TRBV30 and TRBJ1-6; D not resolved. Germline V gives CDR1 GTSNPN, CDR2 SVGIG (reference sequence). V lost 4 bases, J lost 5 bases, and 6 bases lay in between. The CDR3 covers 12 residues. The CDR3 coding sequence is TGTGCCTGGATTAGTAATAATTCACCCCTCCACTTT. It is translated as CAWISNNSPLHF.

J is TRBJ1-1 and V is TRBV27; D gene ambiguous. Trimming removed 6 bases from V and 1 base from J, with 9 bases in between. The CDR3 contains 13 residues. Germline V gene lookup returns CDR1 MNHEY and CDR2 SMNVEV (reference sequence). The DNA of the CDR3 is TGTGCCAGCAGCCGAAGCCAGAACACTGAAGCTTTCTTT. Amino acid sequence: CASSRSQNTEAFF.

DNA of the CDR3: TGCGCCAGCAGCTCCGTGCTAGGAAGTGCCGGGGAGCTGTTTTTT. Its protein is CASSSVLGSAGELFF. The chain uses TRBV5-1 and TRBJ2-2; no clear D. This CDR3 contains 15 residues. Germline V CDR1 and CDR2: SGHRS, YFSETQ. V was clipped by 3 bases and J by 6 bases, with 15 bases between them.

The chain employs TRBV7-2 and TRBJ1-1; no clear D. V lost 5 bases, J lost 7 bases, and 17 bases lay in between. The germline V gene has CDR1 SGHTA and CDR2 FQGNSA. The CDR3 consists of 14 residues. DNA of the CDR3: TGTGCCAGCAGCCCCCGAAGTTGGGCGAGTGAAGCTTTCTTT. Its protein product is CASSPRSWASEAFF.

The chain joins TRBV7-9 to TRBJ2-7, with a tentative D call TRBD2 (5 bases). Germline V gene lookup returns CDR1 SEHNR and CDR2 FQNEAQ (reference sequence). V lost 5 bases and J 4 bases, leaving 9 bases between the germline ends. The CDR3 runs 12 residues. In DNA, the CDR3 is TGTGCCAGCAGCCGGTCGGGATACGAGCAGTACTTC. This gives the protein CASSRSGYEQYF.

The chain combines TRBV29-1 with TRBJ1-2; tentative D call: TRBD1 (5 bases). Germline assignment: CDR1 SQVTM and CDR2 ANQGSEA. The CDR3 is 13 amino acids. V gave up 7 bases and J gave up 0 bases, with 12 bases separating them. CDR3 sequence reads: CSARQSSNYGYTF. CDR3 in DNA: TGCAGCGCCAGACAGTCTTCTAACTATGGCTACACCTTC.

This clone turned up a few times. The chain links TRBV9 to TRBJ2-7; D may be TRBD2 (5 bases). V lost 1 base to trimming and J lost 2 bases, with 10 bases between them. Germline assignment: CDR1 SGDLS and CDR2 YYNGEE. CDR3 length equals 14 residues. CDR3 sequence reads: CASSVSSGTYEQYF. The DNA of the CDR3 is TGTGCCAGCAGCGTATCCAGCGGAACCTACGAGCAGTACTTC.

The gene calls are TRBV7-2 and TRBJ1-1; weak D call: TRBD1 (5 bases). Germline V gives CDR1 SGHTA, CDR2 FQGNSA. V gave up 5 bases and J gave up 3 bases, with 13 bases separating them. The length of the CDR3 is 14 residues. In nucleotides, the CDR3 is TGTGCCAGCAGCGCATTGGGGGGGGACACTGAAGCTTTCTTT. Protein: CASSALGGDTEAFF.